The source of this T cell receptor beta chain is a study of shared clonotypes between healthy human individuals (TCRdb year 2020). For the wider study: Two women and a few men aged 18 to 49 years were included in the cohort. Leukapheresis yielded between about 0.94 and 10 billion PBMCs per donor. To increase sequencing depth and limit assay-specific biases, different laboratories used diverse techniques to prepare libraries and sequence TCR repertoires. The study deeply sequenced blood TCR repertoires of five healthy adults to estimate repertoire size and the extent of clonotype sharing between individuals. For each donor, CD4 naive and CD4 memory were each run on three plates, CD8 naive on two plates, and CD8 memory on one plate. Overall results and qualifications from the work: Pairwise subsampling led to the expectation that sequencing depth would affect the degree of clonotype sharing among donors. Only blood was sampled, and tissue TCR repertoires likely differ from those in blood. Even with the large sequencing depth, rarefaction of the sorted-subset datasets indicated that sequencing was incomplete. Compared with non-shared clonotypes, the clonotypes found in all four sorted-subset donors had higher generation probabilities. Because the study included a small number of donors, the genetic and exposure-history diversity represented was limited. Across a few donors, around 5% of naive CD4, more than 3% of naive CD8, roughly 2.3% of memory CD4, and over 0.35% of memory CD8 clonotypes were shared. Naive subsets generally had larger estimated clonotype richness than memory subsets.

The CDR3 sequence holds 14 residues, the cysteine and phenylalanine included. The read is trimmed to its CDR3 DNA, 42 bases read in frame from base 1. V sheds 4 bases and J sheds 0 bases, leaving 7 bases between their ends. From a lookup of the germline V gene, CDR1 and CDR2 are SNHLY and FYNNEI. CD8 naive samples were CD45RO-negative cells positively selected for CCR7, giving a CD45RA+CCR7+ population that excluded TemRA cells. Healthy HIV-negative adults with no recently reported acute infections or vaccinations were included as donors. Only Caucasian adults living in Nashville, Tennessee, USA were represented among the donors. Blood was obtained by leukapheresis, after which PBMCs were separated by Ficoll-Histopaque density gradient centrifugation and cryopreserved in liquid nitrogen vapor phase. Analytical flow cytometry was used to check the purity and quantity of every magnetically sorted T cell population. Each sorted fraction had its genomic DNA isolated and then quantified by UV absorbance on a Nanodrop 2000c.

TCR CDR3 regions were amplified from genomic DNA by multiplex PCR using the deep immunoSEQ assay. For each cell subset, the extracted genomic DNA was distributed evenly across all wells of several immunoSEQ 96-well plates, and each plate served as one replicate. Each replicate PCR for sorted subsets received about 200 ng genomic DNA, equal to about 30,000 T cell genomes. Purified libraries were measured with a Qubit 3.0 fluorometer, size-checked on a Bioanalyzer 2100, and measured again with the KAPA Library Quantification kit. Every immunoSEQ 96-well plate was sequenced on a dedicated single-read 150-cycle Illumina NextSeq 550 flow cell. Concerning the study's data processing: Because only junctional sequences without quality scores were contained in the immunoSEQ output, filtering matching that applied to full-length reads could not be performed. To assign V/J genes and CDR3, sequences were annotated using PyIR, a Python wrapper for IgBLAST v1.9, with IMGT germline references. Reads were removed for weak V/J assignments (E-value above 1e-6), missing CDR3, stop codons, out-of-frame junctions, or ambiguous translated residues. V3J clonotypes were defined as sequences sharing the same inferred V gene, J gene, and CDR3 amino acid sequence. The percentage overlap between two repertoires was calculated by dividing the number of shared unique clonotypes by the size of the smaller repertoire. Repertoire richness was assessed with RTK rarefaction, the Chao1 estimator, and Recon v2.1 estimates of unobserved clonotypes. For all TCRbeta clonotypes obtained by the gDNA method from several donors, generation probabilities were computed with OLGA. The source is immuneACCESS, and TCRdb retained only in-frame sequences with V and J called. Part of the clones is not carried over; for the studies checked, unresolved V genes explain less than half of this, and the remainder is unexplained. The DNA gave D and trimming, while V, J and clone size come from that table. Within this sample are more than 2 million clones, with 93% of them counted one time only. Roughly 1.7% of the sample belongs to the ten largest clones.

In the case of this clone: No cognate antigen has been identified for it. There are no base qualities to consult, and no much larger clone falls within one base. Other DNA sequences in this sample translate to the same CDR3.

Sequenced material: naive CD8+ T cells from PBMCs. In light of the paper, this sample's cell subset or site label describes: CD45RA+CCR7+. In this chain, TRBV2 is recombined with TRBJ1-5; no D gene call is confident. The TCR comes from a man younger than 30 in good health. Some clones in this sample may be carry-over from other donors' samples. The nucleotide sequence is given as TGTGCCAGCAGTGGCGGTTATAGCAATCAGCCCCAGCATTTT. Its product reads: CASSGGYSNQPQHF.